This T cell receptor beta chain originates from a study of blood T cell repertoires in COVID-19 (dated by TCRdb to 2018 to 2020). Background on the whole study: Samples from collaborators originated in the United States, Italy and Spain and spanned both the acute and convalescent phases of COVID-19. The material from the prospective study consisted of cDNA or gDNA derived from T cells, B-cell-depleted T cells, or PBMCs. Deeply sampled blood TCRbeta repertoires from subjects exposed to, actively infected with, or recovered from COVID-19 were included in the dataset. The repertoires were made available in a free public database intended to serve as a resource for research on the immune response to SARS-CoV-2. The samples were drawn from two sources: the first 160 participants of the ongoing ImmuneRACE study, and over 950 subjects contributed by 6 global collaborators. A de-identified subject ID, COVID-19 status, age in years and sex were almost always included in the sample metadata. Where available, HLA class I and class II types were obtained from metadata supplied by the sample provider rather than from assay-based typing.

The germline V gene gives CDR1 as MGHDK and CDR2 as SYGVNS. The CDR3, cysteine through phenylalanine, is 13 amino acids long. CDR3 DNA is the only sequence kept; it has 39 bases, read in frame from the first base. Results the study describes overall, beyond this receptor: Clinical and demographic metadata were provided uncurated, with the amount varying by source and participant.

Participants in the prospective study were enrolled through a virtual design, were aged about 18 to 100 years, and lived in about 25 United States geographic areas. To assign participants to cohorts, the prospective study relied on clinical history that participants themselves reported in a screening survey and a study questionnaire. Recovered participants in ImmuneRACE Cohort 3 were defined as having two consecutive negative NP/OP PCR tests, clearance from a healthcare professional, or resolution of symptoms. In the prospective study, mobile phlebotomists collected whole blood, serum and a nasopharyngeal or oropharyngeal swab from each participant. Over an approximately 2-month period, participants in the prospective study had the option of providing additional blood draws and questionnaires. Before DNA extraction, prospective study blood samples were shipped either frozen or at room temperature.

TCRbeta CDR3 regions were amplified from genomic DNA by means of the immunoSEQ Assay, a bias-controlled multiplex PCR. The source study handled its data this way. The number of nucleated cells in each sample was estimated from the amplification of reference gene primers within the assay. To quantify the absolute abundance of each unique TCRbeta CDR3 rearrangement, sequence reads were collapsed and filtered. For each sample, productive Simpson clonality was calculated as the square root of Simpson's diversity index over productive rearrangements. Sourced from immuneACCESS, this table was stored by TCRdb with only in-frame sequences that have V and J called. A share of the clones is absent; for the studies checked, an unresolved V gene accounts for under half, and the remainder has no known explanation. D and trimming come from the DNA, and the V and J calls and clone size come from that table. The sample includes some 250,000 clones, with 70% to 90% observed a single time. The top ten constitute 1.5% to 2% of the sample.

Comment on this clone: Its recognized antigen is unknown. The junction departs from the called germline gene at one end, perhaps through a read error.

Source material: PBMCs or T cells enriched from blood (not recorded which). The chain is assembled from TRBV25-1 and TRBJ2-1, with no confidently assigned D gene. The TCR originated in a woman between 45 and 65 years old who had recovered from COVID-19. The CDR3 reads CASSGRVYNEQFF. The DNA sequence reads TGTGCCAGCAGTGGACGGGTTTACAATGAACAGTTCTTC.